A selection of T cell receptor beta chains follows, all from one sample in a study of blood T cells in healthy people across ages. One entry per CDR3 protein, called by TCRdb with MiXCR from the 5' RACE reads. The sample lists 1.5 million to 2 million distinct CDR3 sequences, about 31% occurring once. Material: blood. The receptors come from a woman aged 25 to 39 in good health. The CDR3 runs from the conserved cysteine through the conserved F or W. D genes are given only for firm matches.

v_gene: TRBV11-2; j_gene: .; len: 14; d_gene: .; CDR3aa: CASSLGNPQETQYF
v_gene: TRBV19; j_gene: TRBJ2-1; len: 16; d_gene: TRBD2; CDR3aa: CASSPWAGGVKNEQFF
v_gene: TRBV7-9; j_gene: TRBJ2-7; len: 16; d_gene: TRBD1; CDR3aa: CASSTWTGTGAYEQYF
v_gene: TRBV2; j_gene: TRBJ2-3; len: 13; d_gene: .; CDR3aa: CASSEGAGDTQYF
v_gene: TRBV7-9; j_gene: TRBJ1-1; len: 14; d_gene: .; CDR3aa: CASSPPGVIPEAFF
v_gene: TRBV6-5; j_gene: .; len: 13; d_gene: TRBD2; CDR3aa: CAAGGGVTYEQYF
v_gene: TRBV2; j_gene: TRBJ1-2; len: 12; d_gene: .; CDR3aa: CASSVTLYGYTF
v_gene: TRBV10-2; j_gene: TRBJ2-1; len: 17; d_gene: .; CDR3aa: CASLATVAGSSYNEQFF
v_gene: TRBV7-9; j_gene: TRBJ2-3; len: 15; d_gene: .; CDR3aa: CASSWPSFSTDTQYF
v_gene: TRBV4-1; j_gene: TRBJ1-4; len: 13; d_gene: .; CDR3aa: CASSQSTNEKLFF
v_gene: TRBV5-1; j_gene: TRBJ2-1; len: 17; d_gene: .; CDR3aa: CASRKSFGTSSYNEQFF
v_gene: TRBV7-6; j_gene: TRBJ2-7; len: 16; d_gene: .; CDR3aa: CASSLGRPGEPYEQYF
v_gene: TRBV30; j_gene: TRBJ2-3; len: 15; d_gene: .; CDR3aa: CAWSVRRGLTDTQYF
v_gene: TRBV20-1; j_gene: TRBJ1-2; len: 13; d_gene: .; CDR3aa: CSAPTRWGYGYTF
v_gene: TRBV7-3; j_gene: TRBJ2-4; len: 15; d_gene: .; CDR3aa: CASSSTGLAKNIQYF
v_gene: TRBV27; j_gene: TRBJ2-5; len: 15; d_gene: TRBD1; CDR3aa: CASSSATGGKLEQYF
v_gene: TRBV5-4; j_gene: TRBJ2-7; len: 13; d_gene: .; CDR3aa: CATAGGHLYEQYF
v_gene: TRBV3-1; j_gene: TRBJ2-1; len: 16; d_gene: .; CDR3aa: CASSQFLPSSYNEQFF
v_gene: TRBV7-9; j_gene: TRBJ2-5; len: 15; d_gene: TRBD2; CDR3aa: CASSFLAGATETQYF
v_gene: TRBV28; j_gene: TRBJ1-1; len: 13; d_gene: .; CDR3aa: CASSEIMNTEAFF
v_gene: TRBV9; j_gene: TRBJ2-4; len: 14; d_gene: .; CDR3aa: CASSLEDNKNIQYF
v_gene: TRBV19; j_gene: TRBJ1-1; len: 15; d_gene: .; CDR3aa: CASSIGEDQNTEAFF
v_gene: TRBV7-3; j_gene: TRBJ2-7; len: 18; d_gene: TRBD2; CDR3aa: CASSLISGLAGRAYEQYF
v_gene: TRBV28; j_gene: TRBJ2-7; len: 15; d_gene: .; CDR3aa: CASSLGTQRPYEQYF
v_gene: TRBV20-1; j_gene: TRBJ2-3; len: 14; d_gene: TRBD2; CDR3aa: CSASGLAEVDTQYF
v_gene: TRBV9; j_gene: TRBJ2-3; len: 14; d_gene: .; CDR3aa: CASSVRGKADTQYF
v_gene: TRBV20-1; j_gene: TRBJ1-4; len: 17; d_gene: .; CDR3aa: CSARDGTTNRINEKLFF
v_gene: TRBV20-1; j_gene: TRBJ2-1; len: 14; d_gene: TRBD2; CDR3aa: CSASPLAGGPEQFF
v_gene: TRBV20-1; j_gene: TRBJ2-7; len: 14; d_gene: .; CDR3aa: CSARDASATYEQYF
v_gene: TRBV7-9; j_gene: TRBJ2-3; len: 14; d_gene: .; CDR3aa: CASSSGGHSDMQYF
v_gene: TRBV3-1; j_gene: TRBJ1-1; len: 12; d_gene: .; CDR3aa: CASSQSLEVAFF
v_gene: TRBV20-1; j_gene: TRBJ2-3; len: 16; d_gene: TRBD2; CDR3aa: CSASGTSGKSTDTQYF
v_gene: TRBV29-1; j_gene: TRBJ2-7; len: 14; d_gene: .; CDR3aa: CRSQEGRRADEQYF
v_gene: TRBV3-1; j_gene: TRBJ1-5; len: 17; d_gene: .; CDR3aa: CASSQDINPPSNQPQHF
v_gene: TRBV5-5; j_gene: .; len: 15; d_gene: TRBD1; CDR3aa: CASSLVTGSGYEQYF
v_gene: TRBV4-1; j_gene: TRBJ2-1; len: 17; d_gene: .; CDR3aa: CASSQDYLRGTYNEQFF
v_gene: TRBV5-1; j_gene: TRBJ2-3; len: 16; d_gene: .; CDR3aa: CASSLIRDPSTDTQDF
v_gene: TRBV28; j_gene: TRBJ1-2; len: 15; d_gene: .; CDR3aa: CASSSFGGLNYGYTF
v_gene: TRBV10-3; j_gene: TRBJ2-3; len: 15; d_gene: .; CDR3aa: CAINSGGDSTGTQYF
v_gene: TRBV30; j_gene: TRBJ2-3; len: 12; d_gene: .; CDR3aa: CAWMLGTDTQYF
v_gene: TRBV6-2/TRBV6-3; j_gene: TRBJ1-1; len: 13; d_gene: .; CDR3aa: CASSRSGGTEAFF
v_gene: TRBV20-1; j_gene: TRBJ2-1; len: 16; d_gene: .; CDR3aa: CSAIESVTHSYNEQFF
v_gene: TRBV28; j_gene: TRBJ2-1; len: 14; d_gene: .; CDR3aa: CASETQSVSGEQFF
v_gene: TRBV29-1; j_gene: TRBJ2-7; len: 13; d_gene: .; CDR3aa: CSVTDRGQGEQYF
v_gene: TRBV6-6; j_gene: TRBJ1-4; len: 13; d_gene: .; CDR3aa: CASKGVTNEKLFF
v_gene: TRBV12-3/TRBV12-4; j_gene: TRBJ1-5; len: 14; d_gene: .; CDR3aa: CASSRDFPNQPQHF
v_gene: TRBV9; j_gene: TRBJ2-7; len: 15; d_gene: TRBD2; CDR3aa: CASSVGGGYSYEQYF
v_gene: TRBV29-1; j_gene: TRBJ2-7; len: 12; d_gene: .; CDR3aa: CSVAAPTYEQYF
v_gene: TRBV5-5; j_gene: TRBJ1-6; len: 15; d_gene: TRBD1; CDR3aa: CASSLAWDRDSPLHF
v_gene: TRBV7-2; j_gene: TRBJ1-1; len: 15; d_gene: .; CDR3aa: CASTMGGRGNTEAFF
v_gene: TRBV14; j_gene: TRBJ1-1; len: 16; d_gene: .; CDR3aa: CASSQVKGIWLTEAFF
v_gene: TRBV5-1; j_gene: TRBJ2-7; len: 14; d_gene: TRBD1; CDR3aa: CASRKQGWDYEQYF
v_gene: TRBV12-3/TRBV12-4; j_gene: TRBJ2-5; len: 12; d_gene: .; CDR3aa: CASRHRQETQYF
v_gene: TRBV20-1; j_gene: TRBJ2-1; len: 14; d_gene: .; CDR3aa: CSATGPIGGYEQFF
v_gene: TRBV20-1; j_gene: TRBJ2-1; len: 16; d_gene: TRBD2; CDR3aa: CSARGRLAASLHEQFF
v_gene: TRBV5-6; j_gene: TRBJ2-1; len: 19; d_gene: TRBD2; CDR3aa: CASSQSHLADPRTYDEQFF
v_gene: TRBV6-5; j_gene: TRBJ1-4; len: 15; d_gene: .; CDR3aa: CASRRGTGSNEKLFF
v_gene: TRBV28; j_gene: TRBJ1-1; len: 12; d_gene: .; CDR3aa: CASSFLNTEAFF
v_gene: TRBV5-5; j_gene: TRBJ2-1; len: 12; d_gene: .; CDR3aa: CASSWEVGTMFF
v_gene: TRBV6-5; j_gene: TRBJ1-2; len: 15; d_gene: TRBD1; CDR3aa: CTSSRQGVSGYGYTF